This T cell receptor beta chain was sequenced during a study of cytomegalovirus exposure and HLA in healthy donors. As for the study in general: Unique TCR beta sequences numbering some 120 million came from 190 million or so T cells in an earlier analysis. General study findings and limits: Later genetic work tied a missense DCLRE1C variant to beta-chain V and J trimming. According to an earlier analysis, most TCR beta V segments yielded productive rearrangements about 90% or about 30% of the time.

The PCR used 60 Vbeta and 13 Jbeta primers. The protocol was immunoSEQ multiplex PCR, while the TCRdb copy is restricted to in-frame clones and leaves out a portion. The data hold under 200,000 clones, with around 68% observed a single time. The CDR3 runs to 15 residues. Germline V gives CDR1 SGHRS, CDR2 YFSETQ. V was trimmed by 0 bases and J by 1 base, leaving 8 bases between them. This clone was counted only a few times. Its specificity is not known. The TCR comes from a woman aged 40-49 years in good health and CMV-seropositive. V is TRBV5-1 and J is TRBJ1-3, with D possibly being TRBD1 (6 bases). Sequencing was performed on PBMCs. Here the CDR3 DNA reads TGCGCCAGCAGCTTGGGTACAGGGTCTGGAAACACCATATATTTT. Residues: CASSLGTGSGNTIYF. Full variable domain (missing parts from reference TRBV5-1 and TRBJ1-3): KAGVTQTPRYLIKTRGQQVTLSCSPISGHRSVSWYQQTPGQGLQFLFEYFSETQRNKGNFPGRFSGRQFSNSRSEMNVSTLELGDSALYLCASSLGTGSGNTIYFGEGSWLTVV.